Below, one T cell receptor (beta chain) is given with its context. Its target is not known. This record belongs to a study of cytomegalovirus exposure and HLA in healthy donors. These donors counted as nominally healthy when sampled, but unrecorded immune exposures were likely. The study's findings and limits: Solely CMV serostatus was available to characterize immune exposure. Most subjects' HLA-A and HLA-B alleles were reportedly predicted from TCR beta sequences.

Primers: 60 Vbeta forward and 13 Jbeta reverse. Per the study methods: Per a later analysis, the number of unique TCR beta chains was some 75 million, of which 10 million to 11 million were shared. The table came from immunoSEQ multiplex PCR; TCRdb's copy has only in-frame clones and leaves some out. V and J calls and clone size come straight from that table; D and trimming were deduced from the DNA. The sample has 110,000 to 150,000 clones, more than 70% seen once. V was cut by 3 bases and J by 7 bases, with 12 bases left in between. The CDR3 totals 14 residues. The V gene's germline CDR1 is ENHRY and CDR2 SYGVKD.

The receptor's source is a woman aged 40 to 50 in good health and CMV-seronegative. Source material: PBMCs. V gene TRBV10-3 combines with J gene TRBJ1-4; D is possibly TRBD1 (5 bases). CDR3 bases: TGTGCCATCAGTGAAGGGGCCAGTAGTGAAAAACTGTTTTTT. Translated: CAISEGASSEKLFF.